This TCR beta chain is drawn from a study of a mutant IDH1 vaccine in newly diagnosed glioma. Overall study context: Investigators started vaccination 4-6 weeks after radiotherapy alone, or with temozolomide cycles. V12 occurred at week 35 and V13 at week 47.

Indicated time point: week 47, end of study. Every vaccine dose comprised 300 ug of mutant IDH1 20-mer peptide plus topical imiquimod. Patients underwent eight vaccinations, which took place in weeks 1, 3, 5, 7, 11, 15, 19 and 23. Study observations and caveats: Changes to the top peripheral T cell clonotypes appeared unrelated to pseudoprogression.

About this clone: The antigen is not known.

The CDR3 is 13 residues long. CDR1 and CDR2 from the germline V gene are LNHDA and SQIVND (reference sequence). V dropped 4 bases and J dropped 3 bases, with 6 bases sitting between them. Here immunoSEQ multiplex PCR was the method, and the copy in TCRdb shows in-frame clones only, minus some. This table has tens of thousands of clones, approximately 88% appearing once. This chain uses TRBV19 with TRBJ2-2; D is ambiguous. The specimen was PBMCs, collected from a glioma patient whose treatment included an IDH1 peptide vaccine. This clonotype was obtained from a woman aged 30 to 39 with glioma. Some clones in this sample may be carry-over from other donors' samples. The CDR3 DNA is TGTGCCAGTAGTACGGAGTACACCGGGGAGCTGTTTTTT. Translating gives CASSTEYTGELFF.